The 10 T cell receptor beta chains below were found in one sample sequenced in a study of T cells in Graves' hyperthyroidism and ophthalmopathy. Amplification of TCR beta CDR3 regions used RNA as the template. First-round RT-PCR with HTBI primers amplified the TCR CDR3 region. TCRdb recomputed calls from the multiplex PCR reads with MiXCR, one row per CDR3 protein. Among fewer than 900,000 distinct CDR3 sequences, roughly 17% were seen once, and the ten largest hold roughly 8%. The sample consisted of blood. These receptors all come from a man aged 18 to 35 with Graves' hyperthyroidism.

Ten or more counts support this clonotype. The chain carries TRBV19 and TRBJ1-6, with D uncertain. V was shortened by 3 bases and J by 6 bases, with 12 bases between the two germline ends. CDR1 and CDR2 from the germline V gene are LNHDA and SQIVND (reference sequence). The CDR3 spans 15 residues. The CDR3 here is CASSMLQAANSPLHF. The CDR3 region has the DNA TGTGCCAGTAGTATGTTACAAGCCGCTAATTCACCCCTCCACTTT.

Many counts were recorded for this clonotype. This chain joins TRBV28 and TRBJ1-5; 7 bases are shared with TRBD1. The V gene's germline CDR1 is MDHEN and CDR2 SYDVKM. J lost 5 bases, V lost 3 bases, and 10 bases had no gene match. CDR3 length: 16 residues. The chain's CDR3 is CASSFVRAGGDQPQHF. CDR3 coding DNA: TGTGCCAGCAGTTTCGTGAGGGCAGGGGGAGATCAGCCCCAGCATTTT.

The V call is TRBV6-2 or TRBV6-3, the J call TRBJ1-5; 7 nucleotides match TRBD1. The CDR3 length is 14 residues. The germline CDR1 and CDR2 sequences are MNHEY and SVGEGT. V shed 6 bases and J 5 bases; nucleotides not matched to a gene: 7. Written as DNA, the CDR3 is TGTGCCAGCAGCCCCGGACAGGCCCATCAGCCCCAGCATTTT. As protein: CASSPGQAHQPQHF.

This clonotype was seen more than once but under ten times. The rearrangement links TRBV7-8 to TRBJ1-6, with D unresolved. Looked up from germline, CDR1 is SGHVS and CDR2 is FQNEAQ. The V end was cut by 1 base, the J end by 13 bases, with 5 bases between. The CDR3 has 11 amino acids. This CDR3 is CASSLGPPLHF. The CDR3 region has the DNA TGTGCCAGCAGCTTAGGGCCCCCCCTCCACTTT.

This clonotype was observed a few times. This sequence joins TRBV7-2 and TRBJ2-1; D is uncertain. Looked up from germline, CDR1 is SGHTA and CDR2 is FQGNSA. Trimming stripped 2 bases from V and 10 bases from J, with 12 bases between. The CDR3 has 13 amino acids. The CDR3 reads CASSLWSGEEQFF. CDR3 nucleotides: TGTGCCAGCAGCTTATGGTCCGGCGAAGAGCAGTTCTTC.

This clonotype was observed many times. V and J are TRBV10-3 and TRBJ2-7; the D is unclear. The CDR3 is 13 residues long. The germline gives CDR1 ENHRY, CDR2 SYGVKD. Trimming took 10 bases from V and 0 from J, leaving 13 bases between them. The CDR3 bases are TGTGCCACCGAAGAGACTGGCTCCTACGAGCAGTACTTC. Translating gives CATEETGSYEQYF.

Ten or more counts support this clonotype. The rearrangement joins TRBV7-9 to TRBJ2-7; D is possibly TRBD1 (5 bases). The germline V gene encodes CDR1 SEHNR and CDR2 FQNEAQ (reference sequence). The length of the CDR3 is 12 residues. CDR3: CACEQDSYEQYF. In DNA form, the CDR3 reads TGTGCTTGTGAACAGGATTCCTACGAGCAGTACTTC.

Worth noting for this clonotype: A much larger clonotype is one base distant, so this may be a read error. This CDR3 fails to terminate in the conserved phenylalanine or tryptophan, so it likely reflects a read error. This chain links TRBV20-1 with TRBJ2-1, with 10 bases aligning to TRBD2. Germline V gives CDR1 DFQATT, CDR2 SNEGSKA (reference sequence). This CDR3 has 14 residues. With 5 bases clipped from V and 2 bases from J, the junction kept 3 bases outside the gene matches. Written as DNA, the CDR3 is TGCAGTGCTTTACTAGCGGGAACCTACAATGAGCAGTTCTTA. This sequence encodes CSALLAGTYNEQFL.

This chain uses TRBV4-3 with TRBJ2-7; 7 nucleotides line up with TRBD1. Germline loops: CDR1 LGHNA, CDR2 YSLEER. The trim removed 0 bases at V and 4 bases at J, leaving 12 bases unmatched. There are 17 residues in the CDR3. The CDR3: CASSQDPVGQYSYEQYF. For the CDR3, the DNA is TGCGCCAGCAGCCAAGACCCGGTGGGACAGTACAGTTACGAGCAGTACTTC.

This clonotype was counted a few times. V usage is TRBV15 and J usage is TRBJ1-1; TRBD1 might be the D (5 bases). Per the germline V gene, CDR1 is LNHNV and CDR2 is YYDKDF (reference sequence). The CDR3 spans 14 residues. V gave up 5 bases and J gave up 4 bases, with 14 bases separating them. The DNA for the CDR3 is TGTGCCACCAGCGCAAAAACGGGGGTCACTGAAGCTTTCTTT. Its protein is CATSAKTGVTEAFF. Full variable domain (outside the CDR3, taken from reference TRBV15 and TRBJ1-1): DAMVIQNPRYQVTQFGKPVTLSCSQTLNHNVMYWYQQKSSQAPKLLFHYYDKDFNNEADTPDNFQSRRPNTSFCFLDIRSPGLGDTAMYLCATSAKTGVTEAFFGQGTRLTVV.